The rows below give T cell receptor beta chains drawn from one sample of a study of control samples from healthy donors and cancer patients. Sequencing was performed with immunoSEQ multiplex PCR; in TCRdb, only in-frame clones are kept and a portion is missing. This table holds around 20,000 clones, approximately 82% found once. Sequencing input: PBMCs. The receptors come from an elderly man with head and neck cancer. The CDR3 runs from the conserved cysteine through the conserved F or W.

j_gene	v_gene	len	CDR3aa
TRBJ2-4	TRBV2	11	CASQTENIQYF
TRBJ2-7	TRBV3-1/TRBV3-2	12	CASSLSGYEQYF
TRBJ2-7	TRBV6-2/TRBV6-3	12	CASSYGETEQYF
TRBJ1-4	TRBV7-9	15	CASSLTGGNNEKLFF
TRBJ1-2	TRBV29-1	13	CSVEDRRLSGYTF
TRBJ1-1	TRBV15	16	CATSRDGTVLNTEAFF
TRBJ2-2	TRBV5-1	16	CASSLASSADTGELFF
TRBJ2-7	TRBV5-6	17	CASSLDPPGGISYEQYF
TRBJ1-2	TRBV11-2	13	CASSPGGFYGYTF
TRBJ2-1	TRBV5-1	15	CASSLAPRTLNEQFF
TRBJ1-2	TRBV5-1	13	CASRPGGDYGYTF
TRBJ2-1	TRBV7-9	11	CASSLAREQFF
TRBJ1-2	TRBV11-2	14	CASRPVDRYYGYTF
TRBJ1-4	TRBV4-1	17	CASSQDLGGQIIEKLFF
TRBJ2-1	TRBV11-2	15	CASMKGRLSYNEQFF
TRBJ2-7	TRBV30	15	CAWSVGTDSSYEQYF
TRBJ2-5	TRBV5-4	15	CASSLAGMRQETQYF
TRBJ1-1	TRBV19	13	CASSIDRNTEAFF